A selection of T cell receptor beta chains follows, all from one sample in a study of cytomegalovirus exposure and HLA in healthy donors. TCRdb keeps only in-frame clones here, not all; method: immunoSEQ multiplex PCR. The sample shows 120,000 to 150,000 clones, 82% of them seen only once. Input material: PBMCs. The source is a male donor in good health and CMV-seronegative. CDR3s include the opening cysteine and the closing phenylalanine or tryptophan. Fields, in order: J gene, V gene, D gene, clone size, CDR3 protein, CDR3 DNA. D genes are given only for firm matches. Size values are once, few and many counts, or a class for expanded clones, and some rows have none.

j_gene: TRBJ2-1; v_gene: TRBV6-5; d_gene: TRBD1; abundance: -; CDR3aa: CASRSGQDNEQFF; CDR3nt: TGTGCCAGCAGGTCGGGACAGGACAATGAGCAGTTCTTC
j_gene: TRBJ2-7; v_gene: TRBV2; d_gene: -; abundance: once; CDR3aa: CASSEGGLPYEQYF; CDR3nt: TGTGCCAGCAGTGAAGGAGGGCTTCCCTACGAGCAGTACTTC
j_gene: TRBJ1-2; v_gene: TRBV5-6; d_gene: TRBD1; abundance: -; CDR3aa: CASSLGTGGLWGYGYTF; CDR3nt: TGTGCCAGCAGCTTGGGGACAGGGGGCCTCTGGGGGTATGGCTACACCTTC
j_gene: TRBJ2-1; v_gene: TRBV9; d_gene: -; abundance: -; CDR3aa: CASSVGPAAQNEQFF; CDR3nt: TGTGCCAGCAGCGTGGGGCCTGCAGCCCAAAATGAGCAGTTCTTC
j_gene: TRBJ2-7; v_gene: TRBV28; d_gene: -; abundance: -; CDR3aa: CASSPHESSYEQYF; CDR3nt: TGTGCCAGCAGCCCTCATGAGAGCTCCTACGAGCAGTACTTC
j_gene: TRBJ2-2; v_gene: TRBV7-2; d_gene: -; abundance: -; CDR3aa: CASETRTGELFF; CDR3nt: TGTGCCAGCGAGACTAGAACCGGGGAGCTGTTTTTT
j_gene: TRBJ2-7; v_gene: TRBV28; d_gene: TRBD1; abundance: -; CDR3aa: CASSHTGGTYEQYF; CDR3nt: TGTGCCAGCAGTCATACAGGGGGGACGTACGAGCAGTACTTC
j_gene: TRBJ2-1; v_gene: TRBV4-3; d_gene: TRBD2; abundance: -; CDR3aa: CASSQEGSSGVGHEQFF; CDR3nt: TGCGCCAGCAGCCAAGAGGGTTCAAGCGGGGTCGGGCATGAGCAGTTCTTC
j_gene: TRBJ2-1; v_gene: TRBV27; d_gene: -; abundance: -; CDR3aa: CASSPGIPFVEQFF; CDR3nt: TGTGCCAGCAGCCCAGGGATTCCTTTTGTGGAGCAGTTCTTC
j_gene: TRBJ1-5; v_gene: TRBV19; d_gene: -; abundance: -; CDR3aa: CASSIGSSNQPQHF; CDR3nt: TGTGCCAGTAGTATAGGCAGTAGCAATCAGCCCCAGCATTTT
j_gene: TRBJ2-7; v_gene: TRBV11-2; d_gene: -; abundance: -; CDR3aa: CASSSKIPRQGGSYEQYF; CDR3nt: TGTGCCAGCAGCTCAAAAATCCCCCGTCAGGGGGGATCCTACGAGCAGTACTTC